The present T cell receptor beta chain was sequenced within a study of spatial heterogeneity in lung cancer. Study information: Among detected sequences, beta-chain ones consistently exceeded alpha-chain ones in number. Notes on the study in general: Resection saw ubiquitous expanded tumor TCRs appear in blood more than follow-up did.

TCRdb used MiXCR to reprocess the 5' RACE reads, holding one entry per CDR3 protein. The sample consists of roughly 48,000 distinct CDR3 sequences, about 5.8% of them appearing once. CDR1 is SGHRS and CDR2 is YFSETQ in the germline V gene. The CDR3 is 17 residues long. V gave up 0 bases and J gave up 6 bases; unmatched junction bases: 7. Ten or more counts support this clonotype. What it binds is not known. Specified time point: sample taken at primary tumor resection. The receptor was derived from a male donor with early-stage non-small cell lung cancer. The chain is built from TRBV5-1 and TRBJ2-3, with 13 bases that match TRBD2. This sample comprised PBMCs, obtained at surgery. CDR3 bases: TGCGCCAGCAGCTTGGCACGGACTAGCGGGAGTCCGGATACGCAGTATTTT. Amino acids: CASSLARTSGSPDTQYF.